This entry lists 19 T cell receptor beta chains sequenced from one sample in a study of patients and donors after allogeneic stem cell transplantation. TCRdb used MiXCR to reprocess the RT-PCR reads, holding one entry per CDR3 protein. This sample has more than 150,000 distinct CDR3 sequences; about 24% occur once, and the top ten carry about 25%. Sequenced material: blood, either unsorted or a sorted T cell fraction (not recorded which). The source is a human donor who was either an allogeneic HSCT recipient or a stem cell or donor lymphocyte infusion donor (not recorded which). It is not recorded whose cells these are; they may come from a transplant donor.

In its sample, this clonotype was seen a few times. The chain couples TRBV27 to TRBJ2-7, with 10 bases matching TRBD1. The CDR3 spans 15 residues. V gave up 2 bases and J gave up 9 bases; unmatched junction bases: 10. Germline CDR1 reads MNHEY; CDR2 reads SMNVEV (reference sequence). This chain's CDR3 is CASSLTDRGLSGQYF. CDR3 bases: TGTGCCAGCAGTTTAACAGACAGGGGGCTTTCTGGGCAGTACTTC.

The gene calls are TRBV5-5 and TRBJ1-1; D gene uncertain. The V gene lost 5 bases and the J gene lost 1 base, with 9 bases spanning the gap. This CDR3 is 13 amino acids long. The germline V gene encodes CDR1 SGHKS and CDR2 YYEKEE (reference sequence). DNA for the CDR3: TGTGCCAGCAGTCGGGTCCCGAACACTGAAGCTTTCTTT. Translating gives CASSRVPNTEAFF.

The CDR3, as DNA: TGTGCCAGCAGCGTAGAGGAGTTCACCGGGGAGCTGTTTTTT. Its protein product is CASSVEEFTGELFF. The chain joins TRBV9 to TRBJ2-2; D remains ambiguous. The CDR3 consists of 14 residues. The germline CDR1 and CDR2 sequences are SGDLS and YYNGEE. Trimming pared 0 bases from V and 4 bases from J, leaving 7 bases between.

V gene TRBV2 combines with J gene TRBJ2-5; 11 bases are shared with TRBD2. From germline, CDR1 is SNHLY and CDR2 FYNNEI. Trimming cost V 6 bases and J 0 bases; bases outside gene matches: 6. The CDR3 extends over 16 amino acids. DNA for the CDR3: TGTGCCAGCAGATCTAGCGGGAGGAAGTACCAAGAGACCCAGTACTTC. It encodes CASRSSGRKYQETQYF. Full variable domain (missing parts from reference TRBV2 and TRBJ2-5): EPEVTQTPSHQVTQMGQEVILRCVPISNHLYFYWYRQILGQKVEFLVSFYNNEISEKSEIFDDQFSVERPDGSNFTLKIRSTKLEDSAMYFCASRSSGRKYQETQYFGPGTRLLVL.

The chain recombines TRBV9 with TRBJ2-5; 10 bases line up with TRBD2. This CDR3 has 17 residues. J lost 2 bases, V lost 4 bases, and 11 bases had no gene match. CDR1 and CDR2 (germline): SGDLS, YYNGEE. The CDR3: CASSKTLAGGIQETQYF. The CDR3 region has the DNA TGTGCCAGCAGCAAAACCTTAGCGGGGGGAATACAAGAGACCCAGTACTTC.

The chain recombines TRBV12-3 or TRBV12-4 with TRBJ1-6, with D unclear. Between the trimmed V and J ends, which lost 5 bases and 9 bases, there was a span of 17 bases. This CDR3 contains 15 residues. DNA for the CDR3: TGTGCCAGCAGTCCCAAGGACGCCCGTTTTTCACCCCTCCACTTT. It specifies CASSPKDARFSPLHF.

This clonotype has a handful of counts. CDR3 sequence (DNA): TGTGCCAGCAGCCATAATCTCGGGGGGGAAACAAATGAGCAGTTCTTC. This sequence encodes CASSHNLGGETNEQFF. This chain links TRBV4-2 with TRBJ2-1, with 8 positions matching TRBD2. Trimming at V came to 3 bases and at J to 7 bases, leaving 11 bases not matched to a gene. Germline V lookup: CDR1 LGHNA, CDR2 YNFKEQ. The CDR3 extends over 16 amino acids.

A remark on this clonotype: One end of the junction is discordant with germline, which a read error may explain. V usage is TRBV28 and J usage is TRBJ1-1; no firm D call. The CDR3 spans 11 residues. The V gene's germline CDR1 is MDHEN and CDR2 SYDVKM. CDR3 coding DNA: TGTGCCAGCAGTTTTGTGACTGACGCTTTCTTT. Amino acids: CASSFVTDAFF.

A few counts support this clonotype. The gene calls are TRBV5-1 and TRBJ1-2; 7 bases map to TRBD1. V shed 9 bases, J shed 2 bases, and the junction held 10 bases outside the gene matches. Germline V lookup: CDR1 SGHRS, CDR2 YFSETQ. This CDR3 has 14 amino acids. The CDR3 spells CATSSGQLNYGYTF. CDR3 coding DNA: TGCGCCACCAGTTCGGGACAGCTAAACTATGGCTACACCTTC.

This clonotype came up a few times. V gene TRBV7-2 combines with J gene TRBJ2-1, with a weak D call TRBD2 (5 bases). Germline V lookup: CDR1 SGHTA, CDR2 FQGNSA. Trimming shortened V by 2 bases and J by 10 bases, and 24 bases separated the two germline ends. The length of the CDR3 is 17 residues. The CDR3 spells CASSLYGGPSGIMEQFF. The CDR3 DNA sequence: TGTGCCAGCAGCTTATATGGCGGACCTTCGGGGATAATGGAGCAGTTCTTC.

The chain recombines TRBV5-1 with TRBJ2-5; D unclear. The CDR3 is 14 residues long. Trimming left V 2 bases short and J 1 base short, with 9 bases between. CDR1 is SGHRS, CDR2 YFSETQ, per germline. The CDR3 DNA follows: TGCGCCAGCAGCTTTAGGGAACCCCAAGAGACCCAGTACTTC. The encoded protein is CASSFREPQETQYF.

The CDR3 bases are TGTGCCAGTAGTATGGGGACAGGGGTTAACTACGAGCAGTACTTC. As protein: CASSMGTGVNYEQYF. The chain recombines TRBV19 with TRBJ2-7; 10 nucleotides agree with TRBD1. The CDR3 loop spans 15 amino acids. V dropped 3 bases and J dropped 3; count of bases not matched to a gene: 5. Germline loops: CDR1 LNHDA, CDR2 SQIVND (reference sequence).

This clonotype has only a few counts. Written as DNA, the CDR3 is TGTGCCAGCAACCTCAGGGGGGCTGAAGCTTTCTTT. Protein: CASNLRGAEAFF. The V call is TRBV12-3 or TRBV12-4, the J call TRBJ1-1; 7 nucleotides match TRBD1. Losses at the gene ends were 7 bases for V and 6 bases for J; bases not matched to a gene: 5. CDR3 size: 12 residues.

The chain is built from TRBV3-1 and TRBJ1-5, with 7 bases lining up with TRBD1. Germline V gene sequence: CDR1 LGHDT, CDR2 YNNKEL (reference sequence). The length of the CDR3 is 17 residues. The V and J ends lost 0 bases and 1 base, in that order; junction bases with no gene match: 6. CDR3 sequence: CASSQDPYRGSNQPQHF. CDR3 sequence (DNA): TGTGCCAGCAGCCAAGATCCTTACAGGGGAAGCAATCAGCCCCAGCATTTT.

This chain connects TRBV5-1 to TRBJ2-3; no definite D call. Trimming took off 1 base at V and 0 bases at J, with 18 bases between the two ends. The CDR3 runs to 18 residues. Looked up from germline, CDR1 is SGHRS and CDR2 is YFSETQ. The CDR3 sequence is CASSLPARSQSSTDTQYF. The CDR3 region has the DNA TGCGCCAGCAGCTTGCCGGCTAGATCACAGTCTAGCACAGATACGCAGTATTTT. Full variable domain (missing parts from reference TRBV5-1 and TRBJ2-3): KAGVTQTPRYLIKTRGQQVTLSCSPISGHRSVSWYQQTPGQGLQFLFEYFSETQRNKGNFPGRFSGRQFSNSRSEMNVSTLELGDSALYLCASSLPARSQSSTDTQYFGPGTRLTVL.

J is TRBJ2-5 and V is TRBV10-3; 13 bases are a match to TRBD2. Trimming took 4 bases from V and 1 from J; bases not matched to a gene: 0. CDR1 and CDR2 from the germline V gene are ENHRY and SYGVKD. The CDR3 runs 15 residues. The CDR3 spells CAISGTSGGQETQYF. In nucleotides, the CDR3 is TGTGCCATCAGTGGGACTAGCGGGGGCCAAGAGACCCAGTACTTC.

This clonotype was seen ten or more times. The chain employs TRBV4-3 and TRBJ2-5, with D perhaps TRBD1 or TRBD2 (5 bases each). CDR3 length equals 16 residues. V gave up 4 bases and J gave up 2 bases, with 17 bases separating them. From germline, CDR1 is LGHNA and CDR2 YSLEER. CDR3 DNA sequence: TGCGCCAGCAGCCGGGACCTGCAGGGCGGACAAGAGACCCAGTACTTC. It encodes CASSRDLQGGQETQYF.

This clonotype was detected a few times. The chain employs TRBV19 and TRBJ1-5, with D unclear. This CDR3 is built from 13 residues. Germline V gene data show CDR1 as LNHDA and CDR2 as SQIVND (reference sequence). Between the trimmed V and J ends, which lost 2 bases and 7 bases, there was a span of 9 bases. CDR3 region: CASSIREGQPQHF. CDR3 DNA: TGTGCCAGTAGTATAAGGGAAGGGCAGCCCCAGCATTTT.

This chain uses TRBV4-3 with TRBJ1-1; maybe TRBD1 (5 bases). The germline V gene encodes CDR1 LGHNA and CDR2 YSLEER. The CDR3 contains 14 residues. Deletions cut 0 bases from V and 6 bases from J, with 11 bases between. The CDR3 nucleotides read TGCGCCAGCAGCCAAGATGAGCCGGGGGCTGAAGCTTTCTTT. It translates to CASSQDEPGAEAFF.